This TCR beta chain comes out of a study of cytomegalovirus exposure and HLA in healthy donors. Between the trimmed V and J ends, which lost 1 base and 2 bases, there was a span of 9 bases. The CDR3 has 14 residues. The germline V gene has CDR1 SGHTA and CDR2 FQGNSA. The PCR contained 60 Vbeta and 13 Jbeta primers. Assay used: immunoSEQ multiplex PCR; TCRdb lists only in-frame clones, some missing. Its table records 65,000 to 90,000 clones. The sequence was collected from a man aged 35 to 55 in good health and CMV-seronegative. The chain couples TRBV7-2 to TRBJ2-7; D is perhaps TRBD2 (6 bases). Sequencing input: PBMCs. CDR3 loop: CASSLEAGTYEQYF. CDR3 DNA: TGTGCCAGCAGCTTAGAGGCGGGGACCTACGAGCAGTACTTC.